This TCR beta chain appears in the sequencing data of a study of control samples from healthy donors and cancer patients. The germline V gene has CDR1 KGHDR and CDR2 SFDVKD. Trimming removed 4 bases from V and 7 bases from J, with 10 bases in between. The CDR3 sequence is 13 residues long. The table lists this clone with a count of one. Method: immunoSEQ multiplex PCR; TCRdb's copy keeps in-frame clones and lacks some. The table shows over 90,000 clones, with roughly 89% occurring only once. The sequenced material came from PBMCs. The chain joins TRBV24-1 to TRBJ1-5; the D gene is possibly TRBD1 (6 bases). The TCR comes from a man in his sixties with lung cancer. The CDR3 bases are TGTGCCACCAGTGACCTTCAGGGGCAGCCCCAGCATTTT. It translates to CATSDLQGQPQHF.